This T cell receptor beta chain derives from a study of post-analysis software for immune sequencing data. Study summary: Progressive-relapsing, secondary progressive and relapsing-remitting multiple sclerosis were among the disease courses included.

This clonotype was counted a few times. Its target is unknown. Whole-study findings and limits: Diversity measured as normalized Chao1 was significantly lower in multiple sclerosis patients than in controls. Strong co-clustering by F measure was seen for same-batch samples. Among 5 or 6 TRBV segments more frequent in patients than controls were TRBV5-6, TRBV5-1 and TRBV20-1.

Unique molecular identifiers had been added to the TCR beta cDNA libraries. Yield was some 500,000 cDNA molecules from around 1 to 9.1 million T cells. TCRdb used MiXCR to reprocess the PCR reads, holding one entry per CDR3 protein. The profile shows about 770,000 distinct CDR3 sequences, 46% of them singletons. Germline V gives CDR1 SGHTA, CDR2 FQGNSA. CDR3 length: 16 residues. V lost 5 bases and J 1 base, leaving 15 bases between the germline ends. Source material: blood. This TCR derives from a girl aged 10-17 years with multiple sclerosis. The V gene is TRBV7-2, the J gene TRBJ2-1, with D perhaps matching TRBD1 (6 bases). The CDR3 DNA is TGTGCCAGCAGCGGGGGAACAGGGTGGTCCTACAATGAGCAGTTCTTC. It codes for CASSGGTGWSYNEQFF.